The 7 T cell receptor beta chains reported below all come from one sample, sequenced in a study of tumor and adjacent non-tumor tissue in lung cancer. No cell sorting was done before RNA was extracted from the tissue. The normal lung tissue was taken more than 3 cm from the tumor edge. Three rounds of nested PCR, following a modified ARM-PCR protocol, produced the TCRbeta library. From the multiplex PCR reads, TCRdb called clonotypes with MiXCR, one entry per CDR3 protein. The sample contains more than 45,000 distinct CDR3 sequences, 74% of which appear only once. Sequenced: distant non-tumor lung tissue. The source is a woman aged 55-69 years with non-small cell lung cancer.

Of note for this clonotype: An end of the junction does not agree with germline; a read error may underlie this. V and J are TRBV4-3 and TRBJ1-2; D unresolved. The CDR3 loop spans 13 amino acids. Germline V gives CDR1 LGHNA, CDR2 YSLEER. The CDR3 DNA sequence: TGCGCCAGCAGCCAGTCTCTAGTCTATGGCTACATCTTC. Protein product: CASSQSLVYGYIF.

As regards this clonotype: One end of the junction does not line up with germline, which may come from a read error. CDR3 nucleotides: TGCAGCGCTGGACAGGAAACAGATACGCGGTATTTT. It translates to CSAGQETDTRYF. J is TRBJ2-3 and V is TRBV29-1, with 7 positions matching TRBD1. The CDR3 consists of 12 residues. Germline V lookup: CDR1 SQVTM, CDR2 ANQGSEA.

As to this clonotype: A read error may account for a junction end that differs from germline. The V and J genes are TRBV28 and TRBJ2-2; possibly TRBD1 for D (5 bases). Germline CDR1 and CDR2: MDHEN and SYDVKM. The CDR3 is made up of 13 amino acids. CDR3 residues: CACRQTDTGVLFF. The CDR3 bases are TGTGCCTGCCGCCAGACGGACACTGGGGTGCTGTTTTTT.

A note on this clonotype: The junction and the germline gene differ at one end; a read error may be behind it. The CDR3 reads CATSTSRGSNEQSF. CDR3 in DNA: TGTGCCACCAGTACCTCCCGGGGGTCGAACGAGCAGTCCTTC. The chain couples TRBV24-1 to TRBJ2-1, with D perhaps TRBD2 (6 bases). The length of the CDR3 is 14 residues. The germline V gene encodes CDR1 KGHDR and CDR2 SFDVKD.

The table lists this clonotype with many counts. The CDR3 DNA is TGTGCCAGCAGTTACTCTCTTGGGAATGAGCAGTTCTTC. It yields the protein CASSYSLGNEQFF. The genes are TRBV6-5 and TRBJ2-1, with no clear D. Germline V gives CDR1 MNHEY, CDR2 SVGAGI. The V and J ends lost 0 bases and 7 bases respectively, with 7 bases between them. The CDR3 is made up of 13 amino acids.

The chain carries TRBV6-5 and TRBJ1-6; D may be TRBD1 (5 bases). Trimming took off 6 bases at V and 8 bases at J, with 20 bases between the two ends. Germline CDR1 is MNHEY and CDR2 is SVGAGI. CDR3 length equals 16 residues. The CDR3 DNA reads as TGTGCCAGCAGAGTCCCAAACGTCAGGGAGTATTCACCCCTCCACTTT. It is translated as CASRVPNVREYSPLHF.

In the case of this clonotype: At one of its ends the junction is not consistent with the germline gene, which may arise from a read error. The gene calls are TRBV28 and TRBJ1-1, with no clear D. The CDR3 has 15 amino acids. The germline V gene has CDR1 MDHEN and CDR2 SYDVKM. CDR3 DNA: TGCACCAGCAGTTTATTGCCTCCTACCTGCACTGAAGCTTTCTTT. Translation gives CTSSLLPPTCTEAFF.